This T cell receptor (beta chain) was observed in a study of shared clonotypes between healthy human individuals. Findings and caveats of the study: Clonotypes shared by all four sorted-subset donors had higher generation probabilities than non-shared clonotypes.

Naive CD8 populations comprised CD45RO-negative cells positively selected for CCR7, excluding terminally differentiated effector memory CD45RA+ cells. Germline lookup yields CDR1 SGHAT and CDR2 FQNNGV. Unmatched junction bases numbered 9, after V lost 4 bases and J lost 6 bases. This CDR3 is 17 amino acids long. As to this clone: Its antigen is as yet unknown.

Using immunoSEQ multiplex PCR, the repertoire was profiled, and TCRdb retains in-frame clones only, with some absent. The data hold around 1.9 million clones, with roughly 93% observed a single time. Sequenced sample: naive CD8+ T cells from PBMCs. The clonotype originates from a man between 18 and 35 years old in good health. Some clones in this sample may be carry-over from other donors' samples. The chain recombines TRBV11-2 with TRBJ2-1; TRBD2 aligns across 13 bases. Here the CDR3 reads CASSSGLAGLFFNEQFF. As DNA, the CDR3 is TGTGCCAGCAGCTCGGGACTAGCGGGACTTTTTTTCAATGAGCAGTTCTTC.